This T cell receptor beta chain was identified during a study of neurological immune-mediated disorders. Study conclusions and caveats: Phylogenetic analysis grouped 18 of 34 multiple sclerosis patients' repertoires together, suggesting a possible repertoire signature.

This clonotype appeared many times. Its antigen is still unknown. The cDNA was synthesized by 5'RACE incorporating 10-nucleotide random UMIs. TCRdb independently ran MiXCR on the 5' RACE reads; one entry per CDR3 protein. The sample lists 50,000 to 70,000 distinct CDR3 sequences; around 3.1% were seen once. Preparation of the unsorted libraries drew on 2 million PBMCs stored at -80 C. The V gene lost 3 bases and the J gene lost 0 bases, with 14 bases spanning the gap. In germline, CDR1 is MGHDK, CDR2 SYGVNS. The CDR3 is 16 amino acids. The sample comprised PBMCs. The chain is built from TRBV25-1 and TRBJ1-2; D is ambiguous. This TCR was sampled from a man aged 40-49 years with multiple sclerosis. The CDR3 DNA sequence: TGTGCCAGCAGTGATGGAACCGAATTAACTAACTATGGCTACACCTTC. Its protein is CASSDGTELTNYGYTF.